This note documents a single T cell receptor beta chain sequence. Treatment noted: randomized to nivolumab then ipilimumab (arm A) or the reverse (arm B). This sample was included in a study of sequential checkpoint blockade in melanoma. CDR3 size: 11 residues. Trimming shortened V by 1 base and J by 7 bases, and 7 bases separated the two germline ends. Germline CDR1 is GTSNPN and CDR2 is SVGIG (reference sequence). This table comes from immunoSEQ multiplex PCR, and its TCRdb copy is limited to in-frame clones, with some not included. Of more than 3,000 clones in the sample, about 22% were seen once. This sequence originates from a human donor with melanoma. V usage is TRBV30 and J usage is TRBJ1-2; the D is unclear. This specimen consisted of tumor tissue (inferred from file names), obtained from a patient given nivolumab and ipilimumab in sequence. The CDR3 loop is CAWSEDTGYTF. CDR3 DNA: TGTGCCTGGAGTGAAGACACTGGCTACACCTTC.